These 6 T cell receptor beta chains were all obtained from the same sample, sequenced in a study of T cell repertoires in cytomegalovirus infection. TCRdb re-called the reads with MiXCR, one entry per CDR3 protein. The sample contains roughly 730,000 distinct CDR3 sequences, roughly a third of which appear only once. No antigen has been identified for these receptors. The specimen comprised cultured PBMCs, sampled from culture after CMV antigen stimulation. These receptors came from a human donor in good health (CMV status not recorded). Some clones in this sample may be carry-over from other donors' samples.

V usage is TRBV12-3 or TRBV12-4 and J usage is TRBJ2-1; no clear D. V was pared by 10 bases and J by 4 bases, with 20 bases between. CDR3 length equals 15 residues. The DNA of the CDR3 is TGTGCCACAGCATCCTCCAATTGGGGTTACAATGAGCAGTTCTTC. Protein: CATASSNWGYNEQFF.

A few counts support this clonotype. The CDR3 nucleotides are TGCAGTGCTAGAGCAAGGGCTGGAAACACCATATATTTT. It yields the protein CSARARAGNTIYF. The V call is TRBV20-1, the J call TRBJ1-3; D remains unclear. Looked up from germline, CDR1 is DFQATT and CDR2 is SNEGSKA (reference sequence). Trimming left V 1 base short and J 2 bases short, with 6 bases between. The CDR3 is 13 amino acids.

V is TRBV15 and J is TRBJ1-5; TRBD1 aligns across 9 bases. The CDR3 contains 18 residues. Germline-derived CDR1 and CDR2 are LNHNV and YYDKDF (reference sequence). V was pared by 1 base and J by 0 bases, with 7 bases of the junction left unmatched. This chain's CDR3 is CATSRAGQGPYSNQPQHF. The CDR3 nucleotides read TGTGCCACCAGCAGAGCGGGACAGGGACCTTATAGCAATCAGCCCCAGCATTTT.

CDR3 sequence reads: CGCAGNTEAFF. The CDR3 DNA follows: TGTGGATGTGCTGGGAACACTGAAGCTTTCTTT. The chain carries TRBV30 and TRBJ1-1; D is unclear. The CDR3 totals 11 residues. Germline CDR1 is GTSNPN and CDR2 is SVGIG (reference sequence).

This clonotype was seen many times. The chain combines TRBV7-7 with TRBJ2-1; TRBD2 agrees at 11 bases. Germline V lookup: CDR1 SSHAT, CDR2 FNYEAQ (reference sequence). The CDR3 has 17 amino acids. V lost 5 bases to trimming and J lost 5 bases; unmatched junction nucleotides: 11. The CDR3 nucleotides read TGTGCCAGCAGCCAGGAAGGTCTAGCGGGGGGTAACAATGAGCAGTTCTTC. It yields the protein CASSQEGLAGGNNEQFF.

This rearrangement joins TRBV6-6 to TRBJ2-7, with no clear D. CDR1 MNHNY and CDR2 SVGAGI come from the germline V gene (reference sequence). Trimming took 2 bases from V and 3 from J, leaving 8 bases between them. The CDR3 consists of 13 residues. CDR3 nucleotide sequence: TGTGCCAGCAGTTACCCGGAAGACTACGAGCAGTACTTC. Translation: CASSYPEDYEQYF.